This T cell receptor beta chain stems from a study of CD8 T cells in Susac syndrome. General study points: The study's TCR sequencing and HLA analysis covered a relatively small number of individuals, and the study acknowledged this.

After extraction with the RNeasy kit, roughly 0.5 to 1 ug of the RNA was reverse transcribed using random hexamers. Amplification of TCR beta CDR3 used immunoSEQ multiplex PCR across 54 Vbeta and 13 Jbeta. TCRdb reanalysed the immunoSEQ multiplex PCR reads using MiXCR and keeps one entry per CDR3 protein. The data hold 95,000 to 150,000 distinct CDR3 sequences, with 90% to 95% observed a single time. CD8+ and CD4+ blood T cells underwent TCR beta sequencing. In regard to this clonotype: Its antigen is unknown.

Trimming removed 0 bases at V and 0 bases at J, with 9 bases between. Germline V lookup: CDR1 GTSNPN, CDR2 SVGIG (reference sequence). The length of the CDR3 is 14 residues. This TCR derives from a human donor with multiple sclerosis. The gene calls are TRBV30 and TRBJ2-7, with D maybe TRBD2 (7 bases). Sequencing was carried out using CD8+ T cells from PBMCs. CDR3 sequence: CAWSVRGHSYEQYF. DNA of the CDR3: TGTGCCTGGAGTGTGCGGGGGCACTCCTACGAGCAGTACTTC.